This T cell receptor beta chain is from a study of T cells in women clearing cervical HPV infection. Overall study results and limits: CIN3+ cases had significantly higher TCR repertoire richness than controls, but evenness did not differ.

Unmatched junction bases numbered 7, after V lost 4 bases and J lost 6 bases. In germline, CDR1 is MNHEY, CDR2 SMNVEV (reference sequence). This CDR3 has 14 amino acids. Profiled with immunoSEQ multiplex PCR; TCRdb holds only in-frame clones, not every one. The listing contains 25,000 to 35,000 clones. About this clone itself: The antigen is not known. The read terminates 3 residues ahead of where the CDR3 ends, so the germline J gene completes it.

The rearrangement links TRBV27 to TRBJ2-5, with 8 bases matching TRBD2. The sequence came from a woman aged 18-70 years with a cervical HPV16 infection that either progressed to CIN3+ or cleared (not recorded which). The sequencing sample was made of blood buffy coat. The CDR3 DNA, read in part, is TGTGCCAGCAGTTCCCTTGCGGGGGGTAAGACC. It specifies CASSSLAGGKT. The whole CDR3 sequence reads CASSSLAGGKTQYF.